A selection of T cell receptor beta chains follows, all from one sample in a study of T cells in localized non-small cell lung cancer. Some clones are missing from TCRdb's copy, which holds only in-frame ones; the method was immunoSEQ multiplex PCR. Of some 3,200 clones in the sample, around a quarter were seen once. Sequences were derived from lung tumor tissue, sampled before any cancer treatment. These receptors all stem from an older female donor with stage I lung adenocarcinoma. Each CDR3 is given with its conserved first and last residue. The D gene is left open where the match is weak. For some rows the clone size is stated as once, few or many, or as a class when expanded; others skip it.

>TRBV5-1|TRBD2|TRBJ2-1|.
CASRPSGGYNEQFF
>TRBV2|.|TRBJ1-1|few
CASSQPPLTVRAFF
>TRBV5-1|TRBD1|TRBJ1-2|.
CASRSTGGNYGYTF
>TRBV12-5|.|TRBJ2-7|.
CASGLSGTYEQYF
>TRBV11-3|.|TRBJ2-1|.
CASSQTEGGPYNEQFF
>TRBV11-3|.|TRBJ2-1|.
CASSLLVRVWGEQFF
>TRBV18|.|TRBJ1-5|.
CASSRQGNQPQHF
>TRBV9|.|TRBJ1-5|few
CASSETLTRGQPQHF
>TRBV28|.|TRBJ1-4|.
CASSGSLLATNEKLFF
>TRBV11-3|TRBD2|TRBJ2-7|few
CASSLPGGGYEQYF
>TRBV11-3|TRBD1|TRBJ2-5|few
CASSARDSQETQYF
>TRBV11-3|.|TRBJ1-3|.
CASSLNPSGDTIYF
>TRBV6-1|.|TRBJ1-4|few
CASSEAGGSNEKLFF
>TRBV6-8|.|TRBJ2-5|.
CASSYSLGDQETQYF
>TRBV5-1|.|TRBJ2-5|.
CASSLGSTGLGETQYF
>TRBV5-1|TRBD2|TRBJ2-7|.
CASSLGTSGRAAQYEQYF
>TRBV6-8|.|TRBJ1-4|few
CASSRSSTGREKLFF
>TRBV6-8|.|TRBJ1-2|.
CASSSGVNYGYTF
>TRBV19|TRBD2|TRBJ2-3|.
CASTSERGSTDTQYF
>TRBV7-5|.|TRBJ2-7|few
CASSSTGRDYEQYF
>TRBV19|.|TRBJ1-3|.
CASSKRGRHSGNTIYF
>TRBV29-1|.|TRBJ2-5|.
CSVEDPYGETQYF
>TRBV30|TRBD1|TRBJ2-5|.
CAWSNSRGLTQYF
>TRBV6-8|TRBD1|TRBJ1-4|medium-sized
CASTGGVNEKLFF
>TRBV18|.|TRBJ1-2|once
CASSPLDSPTGYGYTF
>TRBV18|TRBD2|TRBJ2-3|.
CASSPGLAGADTQYF
>TRBV4-1|.|TRBJ2-7|medium-sized
CASSQDSVVTGRTLVF
>TRBV15|.|TRBJ2-3|.
CATSRDTRSGGSTDTQYF
>TRBV19|TRBD1|TRBJ2-5|.
CASISGQGGETQYF
>TRBV4-1|.|TRBJ1-3|once
CASSQDEGVSGNTIYF
>TRBV10-2|.|TRBJ2-3|few
CASSEDQGGADTQYF
>TRBV28|.|TRBJ1-4|.
CASSLLGNEKLFF
>TRBV6-8|TRBD1|TRBJ1-3|few
CASSYSTGPGNTIYF
>TRBV6-8|.|TRBJ2-3|few
CASIDRGGSSTDTQYF
>TRBV11-3|TRBD2|TRBJ2-1|few
CASRGGSSYNEQFF
>TRBV6-8|.|TRBJ2-2|.
CASNEGTDTGELFF
>TRBV5-1|TRBD1|TRBJ1-2|.
CASSLVEGQLSYGYTF
>TRBV11-3|TRBD1|TRBJ2-2|few
CASRPGTGGTGELFF
>TRBV29-1|TRBD1|TRBJ2-3|.
CSADRGRDTQYF
>TRBV19|TRBD1|TRBJ2-3|.
CASSSGQARTDTQYF
>TRBV9|.|TRBJ2-1|.
CASSGLQYSSYNEQFF
>TRBV19|TRBD1|TRBJ1-2|.
CASSGGQGAWYGYTF
>TRBV6-8|.|TRBJ1-5|few
CASSYSGASNQPQHF
>TRBV6-8|TRBD1|TRBJ1-2|.
CASSAEDRGFYGYTF
>TRBV6-8|.|TRBJ2-3|few
CASSYWRDTQYF
>TRBV19|.|TRBJ2-2|.
CASSIIRERGELFF
>TRBV7-5|.|TRBJ1-6|few
CASSPTGTGDAHSPLHF
>TRBV11-3|TRBD2|TRBJ2-1|few
CASSRTSGRPLTEQFF
>TRBV11-3|TRBD2|TRBJ2-1|medium-sized
CASSASGSDSEQFF
>TRBV6-8|.|TRBJ2-6|medium-sized
CASSYSSGANVLTF
>TRBV19|.|TRBJ2-1|.
CASRWGAGYNEQFF